The following is a T cell receptor (beta chain) sequence with its context. Sorting that relied on CD45RO/CCR7/CD25/CD127/CD95/CD27 yielded CD4+ naive, central memory, regulatory and stem cell-like memory cells. This CDR3 is 16 amino acids long. J gave up 5 bases and V 8 bases, and 11 bases lay outside the gene matches. In germline, CDR1 is SGHRS, CDR2 YFSETQ. The sample is drawn from a study of beta chain features in type 1 diabetes. Reverse transcribing all isolated RNA meant expressed TCRB transcripts were sequenced. Here immunoSEQ multiplex PCR was the method, and the copy in TCRdb shows in-frame clones only, minus some. The data show some 360,000 clones, with around 19% seen just once and about 0.045% held by the top ten.

This clonotype was obtained from a woman aged 18-30 years in good health. The chain uses TRBV5-1 and TRBJ2-2, with TRBD2 identical over 11 bases. Sequenced: naive CD4+ T cells from blood. The CDR3 region is CASTYTSGSLTGELFF. CDR3 DNA: TGCGCCAGTACCTATACTAGCGGGAGTCTTACCGGGGAGCTGTTTTTT.